Following are 14 T cell receptor beta chains from one sample sequenced in a study of blood T cell repertoires in COVID-19. Libraries were prepared by immunoSEQ multiplex PCR; TCRdb keeps only in-frame clonotypes and omits some of them. The data contain under 300,000 clones, less than 90% of them singletons. Sequencing used PBMCs or T cells enriched from blood (not recorded which). The receptors were gathered from a woman between 50 and 59 years old who had recovered from COVID-19.

The gene calls are TRBV6-2 or TRBV6-3 and TRBJ2-4; no clear D. The CDR3 has 16 amino acids. Trimming removed 0 bases at V and 0 bases at J, with 9 bases between. Germline CDR1 and CDR2: MNHEY and SVGEGT. CDR3 protein: CASSYSGQLAKNIQYF. Written as DNA, the CDR3 is TGTGCCAGCAGTTACTCTGGGCAGTTAGCCAAAAACATTCAGTACTTC.

The chain links TRBV7-9 to TRBJ2-5, with a weak D call TRBD1 (6 bases). The germline gives CDR1 SEHNR, CDR2 FQNEAQ (reference sequence). The CDR3 consists of 15 residues. The V and J ends lost 5 bases and 3 bases respectively, with 16 bases between them. In DNA, the CDR3 is TGTGCCAGCAGCGCCCGGGACATTGCTAAAGAGACCCAGTACTTC. This sequence encodes CASSARDIAKETQYF. Combining the CDR3 with reference TRBV7-9 and TRBJ2-5 gives the whole variable domain DTGVSQNPRHKITKRGQNVTFRCDPISEHNRLYWYRQTLGQGPEFLTYFQNEAQLEKSRLLSDRFSAERPKGSFSTLEIQRTEQGDSAMYLCASSARDIAKETQYFGPGTRLLVL.

This chain connects TRBV30 to TRBJ1-5, with a possible D match to TRBD1 (6 bases). Trimming took off 0 bases at V and 4 bases at J, with 13 bases between the two ends. The germline V gene encodes CDR1 GTSNPN and CDR2 SVGIG (reference sequence). CDR3 length equals 15 residues. CDR3 region: CAWSVTGNKNQPQHF. CDR3 nucleotides: TGTGCCTGGAGTGTTACAGGGAATAAAAATCAGCCCCAGCATTTT.

This chain connects TRBV27 to TRBJ1-3, with TRBD1 as a possible D gene (5 bases). CDR3 size: 16 residues. With 4 bases removed from V and 4 bases from J, the gap between germline ends came to 17 bases. Germline CDR1 and CDR2: MNHEY and SMNVEV (reference sequence). For the CDR3, the DNA is TGTGCCAGCAGTTCCTCTGCCCGGGGGAGAGGAAACACCATATATTTT. Encoded protein: CASSSSARGRGNTIYF.

The genes are TRBV6-5 and TRBJ1-5; TRBD1 might be the D (6 bases). Trimming took 6 bases from V and 3 from J, leaving 15 bases between them. Germline values: CDR1 MNHEY, CDR2 SVGAGI. The CDR3 is 15 amino acids. The CDR3 sequence: CASRSDRSSNQPQHF. The CDR3 nucleotides read TGTGCCAGCAGATCAGACAGGTCGTCCAATCAGCCCCAGCATTTT.

The chain joins TRBV6-2 or TRBV6-3 to TRBJ1-2; D unclear. From germline, CDR1 is MNHEY and CDR2 SVGEGT. This CDR3 spans 11 amino acids. Between the trimmed V and J ends, which lost 2 bases and 7 bases, there was a span of 5 bases. The CDR3 DNA is TGTGCCAGCAGTTACATCGGTGGCTACACCTTC. Protein sequence: CASSYIGGYTF.

The rearrangement joins TRBV9 to TRBJ1-1; D possibly corresponds to TRBD1 (5 bases). The CDR3 is 14 residues long. V shed 3 bases and J shed 7 bases, with 16 bases lying between them. Germline V gene sequence: CDR1 SGDLS, CDR2 YYNGEE. DNA of the CDR3: TGTGCCAGCAGCGCCAACCCCCCGGGGGTTGAAGCTTTCTTT. Amino acid sequence: CASSANPPGVEAFF. The whole variable domain, filled in from reference TRBV9 and TRBJ1-1, reads DSGVTQTPKHLITATGQRVTLRCSPRSGDLSVYWYQQSLDQGLQFLIQYYNGEERAKGNILERFSAQQFPDLHSELNLSSLELGDSALYFCASSANPPGVEAFFGQGTRLTVV.

This clone was seen only a few times. The chain is built from TRBV3-1 (or the pseudogene TRBV3-2) and TRBJ2-1, with TRBD1 identical over 7 bases. Germline values: CDR1 LGHDT, CDR2 YNNKEL (reference sequence). CDR3 size: 15 residues. The trim removed 4 bases at V and 1 base at J, leaving 4 bases unmatched. CDR3 nucleotides: TGTGCCAGCAGCCCCCGGGACAGATCCTACAATGAGCAGTTCTTC. Residues: CASSPRDRSYNEQFF.

This clone was found once. V is TRBV5-6 and J is TRBJ2-7; tentative D call: TRBD1 (5 bases). This CDR3 is 15 amino acids long. Germline V gives CDR1 SGHDT, CDR2 YYEEEE. Trimming took off 4 bases at V and 3 bases at J, with 17 bases between the two ends. CDR3 amino acids: CASSRRTGTFYEQYF. The CDR3 nucleotides are TGTGCCAGCAGCCGTCGCACAGGAACCTTCTACGAGCAGTACTTC. The full variable domain, completed using reference TRBV5-6 and TRBJ2-7, is DAGVTQSPTHLIKTRGQQVTLRCSPKSGHDTVSWYQQALGQGPQFIFQYYEEEERQRGNFPDRFSGHQFPNYSSELNVNALLLGDSALYLCASSRRTGTFYEQYFGPGTRLTVT.

The chain has TRBV18 and TRBJ2-2, with D uncertain. Deletions cut 2 bases from V and 4 bases from J, with 8 bases between. Germline values: CDR1 KGHSH, CDR2 LQKENI. This CDR3 is built from 14 residues. This CDR3 reads CASSPDRSTGELFF. The CDR3 nucleotides are TGTGCCAGCTCACCAGATAGAAGCACCGGGGAGCTGTTTTTT.

This chain links TRBV2 with TRBJ2-7; D possibly corresponds to TRBD1 (6 bases). With 5 bases removed from V and 0 bases from J, the gap between germline ends came to 14 bases. From germline, CDR1 is SNHLY and CDR2 FYNNEI. This CDR3 has 15 amino acids. The DNA for the CDR3 is TGTGCCAGCAGTTTATGGGGGACATCCTCCTACGAGCAGTACTTC. Its translation is CASSLWGTSSYEQYF.

Written as DNA, the CDR3 is TGTGCCAGCACCTTGGTAGCGGGAGGGTACACCGGGGAGCTGTTTTTT. It translates to CASTLVAGGYTGELFF. The chain links TRBV2 to TRBJ2-2, with 11 bases lining up with TRBD2. V gave up 7 bases and J gave up 3 bases; unmatched junction bases: 7. The CDR3 extends over 16 amino acids. Germline CDR1 reads SNHLY; CDR2 reads FYNNEI.

The genes are TRBV25-1 and TRBJ1-2, with TRBD1 matching 8 bases. Losses at the gene ends were 5 bases for V and 1 base for J; bases not matched to a gene: 6. The germline CDR1 and CDR2 sequences are MGHDK and SYGVNS. The CDR3 is made up of 15 amino acids. CDR3 bases: TGTGCCAGCAGTTCACGGACAGGGATTAACTATGGCTACACCTTC. It specifies CASSSRTGINYGYTF.

This chain uses TRBV28 with TRBJ2-1, with a possible D match to TRBD1 (6 bases). The V end was cut by 5 bases, the J end by 8 bases, with 19 bases between. The CDR3 has 15 amino acids. Germline V lookup: CDR1 MDHEN, CDR2 SYDVKM. The CDR3 protein is CASSVDRGREDEQFF. CDR3 bases: TGTGCCAGCAGTGTGGACAGAGGCCGTGAGGATGAGCAGTTCTTC.